This note documents a single T cell receptor (beta chain) sequence. This receptor's antigen is unknown. No base quality values were provided; no much bigger clone lies one nucleotide off. These data come from a study of cytomegalovirus exposure and HLA in healthy donors (dated 2017 in TCRdb). Concerning the study at large: In an earlier analysis of some 610 of the donors, 250 to 350 Gb of sequence data and approximately 120 million unique TCR beta sequences from 180 million or so T cells were reported. Rather than drawing on any new phenotypic data, the later analysis identified candidate immune exposures from TCR beta sequences and the way those sequences occurred across donors. Across around 400 genotyped donors of the cohort, an average of approximately 240,000 unique TCR beta nucleotide sequences per donor were sequenced, and roughly 20% of those sequences were non-productive. In a later genetic analysis, genome-wide SNP genotypes for about three fifths of the 666 donors were used, and that subset was treated as a discovery cohort. A separate validation cohort of about 110 different subjects was used in addition to the approximately 610-subject first cohort. Of the roughly 390 genotyped donors, over 70% fell in the genetic ancestry cluster associated with self-reported Caucasian donors. Typing coverage differed by locus: A, B, C, DRB1 and DQB1 were typed in about 620-630 donors, DQA1 in roughly 500, DPA1 in some 570, and DPB1 in approximately 450. An earlier analysis of about 600 of the donors used high-throughput TCR beta sequencing to judge whether each TCR beta V gene segment behaved as functional or pseudogenic. The aim of the study was to test whether cataloging public T cell receptors could identify signatures of past pathogen exposure. Approximately 300 gigabases of sequencing data and around 85 million unique TCR sequences made up an early release that covered several hundred HLA-typed donors. To predict cytomegalovirus infection status, the study brought together high-throughput TCR immunosequencing, statistical association of individual TCRs with disease status, and machine learning. Donor age, sex, ethnicity and CMV serostatus were compiled together with the repertoire data. To study patterns of TCR occurrence, a later analysis re-analyzed previously published TCR beta repertoires from 700 or so donors and added high-resolution HLA genotyping. HLA typing included class I and class II loci at four-digit resolution. Using immunosequencing, the study profiled T cell repertoires from 640 or so subjects and related those repertoires to cytomegalovirus serostatus. Because of strong linkage in the cohort, five DR-DQ haplotypes were treated as single units for association and clustering. All discovery cohort repertoires had been generated using a single sequencing platform.

To prepare the library, the immunoSEQ multiplex PCR assay was applied. For the multiplex PCR, a mixture combining 60 forward primers for TCR Vbeta segments and 13 reverse primers for TCR Jbeta segments was used. The CDR3 region of rearranged TCR beta genes was amplified from genomic DNA with a multiplex PCR assay. On the Illumina HiSeq System, the amplified TCR beta libraries were sequenced as 87-base-pair reads. The original methods were these. In a later analysis, roughly 80 million unique TCR beta chains were counted across the roughly 670 repertoires, and some 10 million of these chains were shared by at least two donors. To remove PCR and sequencing errors, raw reads were error-corrected and collapsed into unique sequences using a nearest-neighbor algorithm that merged closely related sequences. CDR3 sequences were aligned to IMGT reference sequences to assign V, D and J gene segments. For a sequence to be retained, a match of at least six nucleotides to both a V gene segment and a J gene segment was required. Rearrangements were called productive when the CDR3 lacked stop codons and stayed in frame with V and J; all others were non-productive. CDR3 was defined by IMGT convention, running from the second conserved V-encoded cysteine to the conserved J-encoded phenylalanine. In an earlier analysis of 587 of the donors, sequences lacking an unambiguous match to a single V gene segment were excluded. In an earlier analysis of 450 to 750 of the donors, a V segment was called functional when productive rearrangements were above 56.7%, and segregating when the standard deviation between donors exceeded 5%. A statistical classification framework was built for diagnosing cytomegalovirus status from the catalog of TCR beta chain sequences. V and J gene assignment, in a later analysis, came from comparing TCR nucleotide sequences with IMGT/GENE-DB human TR gene sequences. In a later analysis, CDR3 sequences and most-parsimonious VDJ recombination scenarios were assigned using the TCRdist pipeline. A later analysis defined each TCR beta chain by its CDR3 amino acid sequence plus V-gene family, and excluded reads lacking a unique V-gene family. A later analysis removed nearly 600 highly shared, low-generation-probability nucleotide sequences to deal with suspected cross-contamination and a sequencing artifact. A later analysis calculated a clonal expansion index for each public chain from normalized within-repertoire ranks of inferred template counts. In a later analysis, generation probabilities were computed using a VDJ recombination model fitted to out-of-frame rearrangements, and the results were checked against IGoR. In a later analysis, TCR-TCR, TCR-HLA and TCR-CMV co-occurrence was scored with hypergeometric tests, and a repertoire-size bias correction was applied to TCR pairs. A later analysis estimated false discovery rates by permuting HLA or CMV assignments 20 times. In a later analysis, co-occurring TCRs were grouped with DBSCAN, and TCRdist sequence similarity was added when clustering was performed within HLA-allele-positive subsets. For co-occurrence clustering, repertoires with fewer than 30,000 or more than 120,000 public chains were excluded, along with about five repertoires with anomalous nucleotide sharing. TCRdb carries this immuneACCESS record with in-frame sequences only. Its versions omit some clonotypes, under half of them owing to an unresolved V gene in the studies checked, with the rest unexplained. V and J calls and clone size are as listed in that table; D and trimming were resolved from the DNA. The sample contains 180,000 or so clones, more than 75% of them found a single time. The top ten clonotypes cover 1.5% to 1.9% of the sample.

The cohort was made up of about 670 healthy bone marrow donors. At the time of sampling, every cohort member was nominally healthy, though immune exposures that went unrecorded were likely present. The donor was CMV seronegative and was included in the group of hundreds of seronegative cohort members. Every donor gave a peripheral blood sample, and the peripheral blood mononuclear cells from that sample were used for TCR beta sequencing. Genomic DNA was extracted from the blood cell samples with the Qiagen DNeasy Blood Extraction Kit. Overall study outcomes, separate from this receptor: The presence/absence analyses assumed that sequencing depth was roughly uniform across donors, and that assumption may not be true. In a later analysis, HLA-associated TCR beta chains showed more clonal expansion and lower generation probabilities than non-associated chains that were equally common. In vitro tests confirmed that a few of the cytomegalovirus-associated TCR beta chains recognize cytomegalovirus antigens. The classifier was reported to diagnose cytomegalovirus status with high specificity and sensitivity in both the original cohort and the validation cohort. The only immune exposure information available for the cohort was CMV serostatus. The 87-base-pair reads could not distinguish some IMGT-functional V segments, including TRBV6-2 and TRBV6-3, so those segments were excluded. A cluster of highly shared sequence variants was judged likely to be a technical artifact of the sequencing pipeline. Linkage disequilibrium might explain the correlated functional status among segregating V segments, but an unknown experimental factor could not be ruled out. Broadly in line with IMGT annotations, most TCR beta V segments showed up in productive rearrangements about 87% or about 30% of the time in an earlier analysis of several hundred of the donors. An association between a missense DCLRE1C variant and V-gene and J-gene trimming of TCR beta chains was found in a later genetic analysis and replicated in an independent cohort. A later analysis found that TCR association rates varied across HLA loci, with DRB1 alleles showing the most associated TCRs and HLA-C alleles the fewest. Because HLA typing was unavailable for some donors at each locus, only the typed subset was used in association tests. At a false discovery rate of 0.05, a later analysis linked 16,000 or so TCR beta sequences to specific HLA alleles. In a later analysis, several top co-occurrence clusters were reported to appear linked to parvovirus B19, influenza, CMV and Epstein-Barr virus. Most TCR sequences were seen in very few donors, while some public TCRs were found in many individuals. The authors suggested that the approach could potentially be generalized to other disease states and immunological phenotypes. When HLA alleles, especially DR and DQ, strongly co-occurred, attributing TCR associations to individual alleles was difficult. Only TCR beta chains were sequenced in this cohort, and the absence of alpha or paired-chain data limited detectable features. Because counts were too low, 15 to 20 rarely observed V segments, including chromosome 9 orphons, were excluded from the earlier analysis of some 590 of the donors. A further reported finding was that TCR beta sequences accurately predicted the HLA-A and HLA-B alleles for most subjects in the first cohort. Compared with the approximately 700-donor mean, donors in an Asian-associated ancestry cluster had fewer N-insertions in productive TCRs, according to a later genetic analysis. In a later analysis, most CMV-associated TCR beta chains were found to appear HLA-restricted, with HLA associations seemingly driven largely by CMV exposure. The study gave a list of about 160 TCR beta chains associated with cytomegalovirus.

Based on the germline V gene, the CDR1 and CDR2 sequences are SGHTA and FQGTGA. The CDR3 runs 15 amino acids, cysteine and phenylalanine included. Only the CDR3 DNA is retained, 45 bases long and in frame from the first base. V loses 8 bases, J loses 4 bases, and the germline ends lie 19 bases apart. Recombination connected TRBV7-3 to TRBJ2-3; TRBD1 might be the D gene, on 5 matching bases. The sample consisted of PBMCs. The source of this sequence is a man in his forties or fifties in good health and CMV-seronegative. The CDR3 corresponds to CASSREGAAPDTQYF. The nucleotide sequence reads TGTGCCAGCTCCCGAGAAGGGGCGGCCCCAGATACGCAGTATTTT. Extended through the reference TRBV7-3 and TRBJ2-3 proteins, this CDR3 yields the full variable domain: GAGVSQTPSNKVTEKGKYVELRCDPISGHTALYWYRQSLGQGPEFLIYFQGTGAADDSGLPNDRFFAVRPEGSVSTLKIQRTERGDSAVYLCASSREGAAPDTQYFGPGTRLTVL.